These 28 T cell receptor beta chains came from one sample sequenced in a study of vaccination effects on CD4 cells after COVID-19. Measured with immunoSEQ multiplex PCR; TCRdb has only the in-frame clones, and not every one. The sample contains 30,000 to 40,000 clones, approximately 69% of which appear only once. Before sequencing, viral peptide pools were used by the ViraFEST assay to expand antigen-specific CD4+ T cells. It was after approximately 11 days of culture that CD4+ T cells were isolated. Every participant took two doses of the BNT162b2 or mRNA-1273 vaccine. Their antigen targets remain unknown. This specimen was CD4+ T cells from PBMCs cultured with SARS-CoV-2 spike peptides, taken after COVID-19 vaccination. Source of these receptors: a human donor who received a COVID-19 vaccine.

The chain employs TRBV3-1 (or the pseudogene TRBV3-2) and TRBJ1-2; 7 bases map to TRBD1. The CDR3 runs 14 residues. The J segment lost 8 bases and the V segment lost 6 bases, leaving 12 bases of the junction unmatched. Germline assignment: CDR1 LGHDT and CDR2 YNNKEL (reference sequence). The chain's CDR3 is CASSAGTDALGYTF. The CDR3 coding sequence is TGTGCCAGCAGTGCCGGGACAGATGCTTTGGGCTACACCTTC.

This clone was seen just once. The chain recombines TRBV29-1 with TRBJ2-2, with D possibly TRBD1 on 6 matching bases. Trimming pared 6 bases from V and 6 bases from J, leaving 17 bases between. This CDR3 contains 14 residues. Germline V gene lookup returns CDR1 SQVTM and CDR2 ANQGSEA. CDR3 nucleotide sequence: TGCAGCGTCGGAACAGGGACCACCGCCGGGGAGCTGTTTTTT. The encoded protein is CSVGTGTTAGELFF.

This chain joins TRBV5-5 and TRBJ1-3; D possibly corresponds to TRBD1 (5 bases). This CDR3 region has 16 residues. Germline V CDR1 and CDR2: SGHKS, YYEKEE (reference sequence). Trimming stripped 4 bases from V and 0 bases from J, with 14 bases between. The CDR3 loop reads CASSHLGPISGNTIYF. CDR3 sequence (DNA): TGTGCCAGCAGCCACCTGGGGCCCATCTCTGGAAACACCATATATTTT.

This clone was seen a handful of times. The V call is TRBV19, the J call TRBJ2-7; 9 bases line up with TRBD1. J gave up 4 bases and V 5 bases, and 9 bases lay outside the gene matches. The germline gives CDR1 LNHDA, CDR2 SQIVND (reference sequence). The CDR3 length is 15 residues. The CDR3 here is CASSLTGQGIYEQYF. As DNA, the CDR3 is TGTGCCAGTAGTCTTACGGGACAGGGAATATACGAGCAGTACTTC.

The chain has TRBV16 and TRBJ2-7; unclear D gene. Trimming took off 2 bases at V and 4 bases at J, with 6 bases between the two ends. The CDR3 is 12 amino acids. The germline V gene has CDR1 KGHSY and CDR2 FQNENV. This CDR3 reads CASSQQGYEQYF. As DNA, the CDR3 is TGTGCCAGCAGCCAACAAGGTTACGAGCAGTACTTC.

The gene calls are TRBV28 and TRBJ2-1, with a weak D call TRBD2 (6 bases). Per the germline V gene, CDR1 is MDHEN and CDR2 is SYDVKM. The CDR3 is 13 amino acids. The V and J ends lost 6 bases and 5 bases respectively, with 11 bases between them. In DNA form, the CDR3 reads TGTGCCAGCAGAACGGGACTTAACAATGAGCAGTTCTTC. It specifies CASRTGLNNEQFF.

This clone was seen a handful of times. CDR3 region: CSAREQETQYF. DNA for the CDR3: TGCAGTGCTAGAGAACAAGAGACCCAGTACTTC. The chain has TRBV20-1 and TRBJ2-5, with D uncertain. From germline, CDR1 is DFQATT and CDR2 SNEGSKA (reference sequence). Trimming cost V 0 bases and J 2 bases, with 1 base left between them. CDR3 size: 11 residues.

The CDR3 DNA sequence: TGTGCCAGCAGTTCAAAGGGGTTCTCTGGAAACACCATATATTTT. It is translated as CASSSKGFSGNTIYF. The chain is built from TRBV6-5 and TRBJ1-3; tentatively, D is TRBD1 (5 bases). This CDR3 is built from 15 residues. Germline values: CDR1 MNHEY, CDR2 SVGAGI. The germline V and J ends were trimmed by 4 bases and 0 bases, with 10 bases remaining between them.

The chain employs TRBV5-1 and TRBJ1-2; TRBD1 aligns across 8 bases. Germline assignment: CDR1 SGHRS and CDR2 YFSETQ. The CDR3 is 13 residues long. V dropped 0 bases and J dropped 8; count of bases not matched to a gene: 3. The CDR3 sequence is CASSLGQGNGYTF. The CDR3 nucleotides are TGCGCCAGCAGCTTGGGACAGGGGAACGGCTACACCTTC.

The rearrangement links TRBV30 to TRBJ2-7; D is uncertain. The germline gives CDR1 GTSNPN, CDR2 SVGIG (reference sequence). V was trimmed by 0 bases and J by 3 bases, leaving 12 bases between them. The CDR3 runs 14 residues. The CDR3, as DNA: TGTGCCTGGAGTGTTCGGCTACCAAACTACGAGCAGTACTTC. Translation: CAWSVRLPNYEQYF.

This clone was seen only once. The rearrangement uses TRBV29-1 and TRBJ2-7; tentative D call: TRBD1 (6 bases). The CDR3 is made up of 12 amino acids. Germline V CDR1 and CDR2: SQVTM, ANQGSEA. Between the trimmed V and J ends, which lost 7 bases and 3 bases, there was a span of 13 bases. CDR3 loop: CSALTDSYEQYF. The CDR3 DNA reads TGCAGCGCCCTGACGGACAGCTACGAGCAGTACTTC.

The chain couples TRBV7-8 to TRBJ2-7, with a tentative D call TRBD1 (5 bases). The V gene's germline CDR1 is SGHVS and CDR2 FQNEAQ. The germline V and J ends were trimmed by 4 bases and 5 bases, with 12 bases remaining between them. This CDR3 contains 13 residues. CDR3: CASSSTQGNEQYF. The CDR3 DNA reads as TGTGCCAGCAGCTCAACCCAGGGAAACGAGCAGTACTTC.

Here the CDR3 DNA reads TGTGCCAGCAGTAAAACTAGCTACGAGCAGTACTTC. It encodes CASSKTSYEQYF. The rearrangement links TRBV6-1 to TRBJ2-7, with D maybe TRBD2 (5 bases). Germline V gene lookup returns CDR1 MNHNS and CDR2 SASEGT. The V and J ends lost 5 bases and 3 bases respectively, with 8 bases between them. The CDR3 has 12 amino acids.

The CDR3 protein is CASSYPFSGRATDTQYF. Written as DNA, the CDR3 is TGTGCCAGCAGTTACCCATTTAGCGGGAGGGCCACAGATACGCAGTATTTT. The J gene is TRBJ2-3, the V gene TRBV6-2 or TRBV6-3, with 11 bases matching TRBD2. The length of the CDR3 is 17 residues. Trimming removed 2 bases from V and 2 bases from J; junction bases left unmatched: 6. Germline CDR1 is MNHEY and CDR2 is SVGEGT.

This sequence joins TRBV6-5 and TRBJ2-7; TRBD1 is a possible D gene (6 bases). Germline-derived CDR1 and CDR2 are MNHEY and SVGAGI. The CDR3 sequence is 14 residues long. Trimming took off 5 bases at V and 6 bases at J, with 17 bases between the two ends. CDR3 bases: TGTGCCAGCAGTCCTAGACAGGTTCGGAGCGAGCAGTACTTC. Translation: CASSPRQVRSEQYF.

The chain recombines TRBV11-3 with TRBJ2-1; 10 bases match TRBD1. There are 18 residues in the CDR3. V lost 0 bases to trimming and J lost 2 bases; unmatched junction nucleotides: 7. Germline lookup yields CDR1 SGHNT and CDR2 YENEEA. CDR3 in amino acids: CASSLDQSGTGAYNEQFF. In nucleotides, the CDR3 is TGTGCCAGCAGCTTAGATCAATCAGGGACAGGGGCCTACAATGAGCAGTTCTTC.

The V and J genes are TRBV7-8 and TRBJ2-1; 7 nucleotides match TRBD1. The CDR3 has 13 residues. The V segment lost 7 bases and the J segment 5 bases; nucleotides outside the gene matches: 5. Germline-derived CDR1 and CDR2 are SGHVS and FQNEAQ. The CDR3 spells CASTMTGNNEQFF. The CDR3 DNA reads TGTGCCAGCACCATGACAGGGAACAATGAGCAGTTCTTC.

The CDR3 loop is CAISISGTGLSDTQYF. DNA of the CDR3: TGTGCCATCAGTATATCCGGGACAGGGCTCTCAGATACGCAGTATTTT. The chain joins TRBV10-3 to TRBJ2-3; 9 bases are a match to TRBD1. The CDR3 runs to 16 residues. The trim removed 5 bases at V and 4 bases at J, leaving 10 bases unmatched. Germline lookup yields CDR1 ENHRY and CDR2 SYGVKD.

This chain links TRBV5-1 with TRBJ1-1, with D uncertain. This CDR3 spans 13 amino acids. Germline values: CDR1 SGHRS, CDR2 YFSETQ. The V and J ends lost 5 bases and 6 bases respectively, with 14 bases between them. The CDR3 is CASSGPSNAEAFF. As DNA, the CDR3 is TGCGCCAGCAGTGGACCGTCCAACGCTGAAGCTTTCTTT.

The rearrangement joins TRBV7-9 to TRBJ2-7, with D unclear. CDR3 length: 12 residues. Per the germline V gene, CDR1 is SEHNR and CDR2 is FQNEAQ (reference sequence). V was cut by 5 bases and J by 5 bases, with 10 bases left in between. The DNA of the CDR3 is TGTGCCAGCAGCCGACAAGGGAACGAGCAGTACTTC. Amino acids: CASSRQGNEQYF.

V and J are TRBV7-8 and TRBJ2-3; no clear D gene. Trimming stripped 5 bases from V and 6 bases from J, with 6 bases between. Germline V gives CDR1 SGHVS, CDR2 FQNEAQ. CDR3 length equals 11 residues. The CDR3 sequence: CASSPYDTQYF. CDR3 coding DNA: TGTGCCAGCAGCCCTTACGATACGCAGTATTTT.

This chain uses TRBV20-1 with TRBJ2-1; perhaps TRBD1 as D (6 bases). V lost 3 bases, J lost 3 bases, and 18 bases lay in between. CDR1 DFQATT and CDR2 SNEGSKA come from the germline V gene (reference sequence). The CDR3 length is 16 residues. The CDR3 sequence is CSASGGQQPVYNEQFF. The CDR3 nucleotides are TGCAGTGCTAGTGGGGGACAACAACCGGTCTACAATGAGCAGTTCTTC.

This clone was detected once. This chain links TRBV2 with TRBJ1-2; maybe TRBD1 (5 bases). The germline CDR1 and CDR2 sequences are SNHLY and FYNNEI. The CDR3 is 14 residues long. Trimming stripped 6 bases from V and 5 bases from J, with 16 bases between. The CDR3 DNA is TGTGCCAGCAGGGGACGGAGCACGACATATGGCTACACCTTC. This sequence encodes CASRGRSTTYGYTF.

The chain joins TRBV2 to TRBJ1-6, with D tentatively TRBD1 (6 bases). There are 15 residues in the CDR3. Germline-derived CDR1 and CDR2 are SNHLY and FYNNEI. V was trimmed by 7 bases and J by 0 bases, leaving 10 bases between them. Here the CDR3 reads CASNTGSSYNSPLHF. CDR3 in DNA: TGTGCCAGCAACACAGGGAGCTCCTATAATTCACCCCTCCACTTT.

The chain couples TRBV11-2 to TRBJ2-7, with a possible D match to TRBD2 (6 bases). The V gene lost 5 bases and the J gene lost 0 bases, with 17 bases spanning the gap. Per germline, CDR1 SGHAT and CDR2 FQNNGV. This CDR3 has 16 residues. CDR3 in DNA: TGTGCCAGCAGCGGTTCAGCTGGGGGGAGCTCCTACGAGCAGTACTTC. Its translation: CASSGSAGGSSYEQYF. Based on the CDR3 plus reference TRBV11-2 and TRBJ2-7, the full variable domain is EAGVAQSPRYKIIEKRQSVAFWCNPISGHATLYWYQQILGQGPKLLIQFQNNGVVDDSQLPKDRFSAERLKGVDSTLKIQPAKLEDSAVYLCASSGSAGGSSYEQYFGPGTRLTVT.

This clone was detected a few times. V and J are TRBV3-1 (or the pseudogene TRBV3-2) and TRBJ1-1; D unclear. Germline V gives CDR1 LGHDT, CDR2 YNNKEL (reference sequence). The CDR3 contains 14 residues. Trimming cost V 3 bases and J 1 base, with 9 bases left between them. The CDR3: CASSHGRENTEAFF. The CDR3 DNA reads TGTGCCAGCAGCCACGGGAGGGAGAACACTGAAGCTTTCTTT.

The CDR3 loop reads CASSLGGRGGNQPQHF. In DNA, the CDR3 is TGTGCCAGCAGCTTGGGTGGCAGGGGTGGCAATCAGCCCCAGCATTTT. The V gene is TRBV7-2, the J gene TRBJ1-5; possibly TRBD1 for D (6 bases). V lost 3 bases to trimming and J lost 2 bases, with 14 bases between them. Germline V gene lookup returns CDR1 SGHTA and CDR2 FQGNSA. The CDR3 has 16 amino acids.

CDR3 in amino acids: CASSEWGAYQGYTF. CDR3 in DNA: TGTGCCAGCAGTGAATGGGGAGCCTACCAGGGCTACACCTTC. V and J are TRBV25-1 and TRBJ1-2; unclear D gene. The CDR3 extends over 14 amino acids. Trimming cost V 1 base and J 8 bases, with 14 bases left between them. Germline-derived CDR1 and CDR2 are MGHDK and SYGVNS.